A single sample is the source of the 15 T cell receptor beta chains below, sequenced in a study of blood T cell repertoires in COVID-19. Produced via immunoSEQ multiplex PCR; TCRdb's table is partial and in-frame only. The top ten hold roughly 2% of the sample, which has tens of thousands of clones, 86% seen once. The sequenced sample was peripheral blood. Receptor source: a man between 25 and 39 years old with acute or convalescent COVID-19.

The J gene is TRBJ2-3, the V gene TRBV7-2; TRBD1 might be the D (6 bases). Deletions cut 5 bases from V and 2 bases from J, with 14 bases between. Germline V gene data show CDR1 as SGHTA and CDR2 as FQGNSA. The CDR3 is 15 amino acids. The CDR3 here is CASSGQPITTDTQYF. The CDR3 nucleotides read TGTGCCAGCAGCGGACAGCCTATTACCACAGATACGCAGTATTTT.

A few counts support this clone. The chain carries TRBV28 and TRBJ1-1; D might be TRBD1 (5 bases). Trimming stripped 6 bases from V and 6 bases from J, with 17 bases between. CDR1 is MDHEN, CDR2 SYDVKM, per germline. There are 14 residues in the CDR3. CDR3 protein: CASSQTREGAEAFF. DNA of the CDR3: TGTGCCAGCAGCCAGACCAGGGAGGGAGCTGAAGCTTTCTTT.

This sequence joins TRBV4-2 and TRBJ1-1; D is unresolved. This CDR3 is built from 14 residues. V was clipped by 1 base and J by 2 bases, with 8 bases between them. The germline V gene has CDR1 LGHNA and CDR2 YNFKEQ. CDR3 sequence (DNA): TGTGCCAGCAGCCAAGTCCGGGGAAACACTGAAGCTTTCTTT. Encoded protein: CASSQVRGNTEAFF.

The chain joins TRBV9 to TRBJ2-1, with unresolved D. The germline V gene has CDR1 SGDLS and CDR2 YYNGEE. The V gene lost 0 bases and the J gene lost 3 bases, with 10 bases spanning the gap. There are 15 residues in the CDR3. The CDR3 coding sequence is TGTGCCAGCAGCGTAGAGGTGACTGGCTACAATGAGCAGTTCTTC. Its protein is CASSVEVTGYNEQFF.

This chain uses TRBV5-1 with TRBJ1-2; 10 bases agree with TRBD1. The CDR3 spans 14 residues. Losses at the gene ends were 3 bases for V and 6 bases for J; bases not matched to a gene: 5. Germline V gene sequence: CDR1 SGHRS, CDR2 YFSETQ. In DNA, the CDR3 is TGCGCCAGCAGCTCCGCGGACAGGGGGGATGGCTACACCTTC. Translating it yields CASSSADRGDGYTF.

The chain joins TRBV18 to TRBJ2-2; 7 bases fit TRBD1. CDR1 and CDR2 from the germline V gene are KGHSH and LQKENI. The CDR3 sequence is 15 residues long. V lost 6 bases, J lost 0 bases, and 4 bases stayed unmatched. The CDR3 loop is CASSLDRANTGELFF. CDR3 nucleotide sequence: TGTGCCAGCTCCCTCGACAGGGCGAACACCGGGGAGCTGTTTTTT. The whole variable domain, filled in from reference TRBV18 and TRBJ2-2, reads NAGVMQNPRHLVRRRGQEARLRCSPMKGHSHVYWYRQLPEEGLKFMVYLQKENIIDESGMPKERFSAEFPKEGPSILRIQQVVRGDSAAYFCASSLDRANTGELFFGEGSRLTVL.

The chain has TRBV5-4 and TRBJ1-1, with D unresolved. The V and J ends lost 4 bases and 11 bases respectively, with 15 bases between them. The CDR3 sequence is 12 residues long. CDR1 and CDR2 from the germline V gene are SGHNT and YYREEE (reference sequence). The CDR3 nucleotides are TGTGCCAGCAGCCGGGGAGAGGGTCGGGCTTTCTTT. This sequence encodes CASSRGEGRAFF.

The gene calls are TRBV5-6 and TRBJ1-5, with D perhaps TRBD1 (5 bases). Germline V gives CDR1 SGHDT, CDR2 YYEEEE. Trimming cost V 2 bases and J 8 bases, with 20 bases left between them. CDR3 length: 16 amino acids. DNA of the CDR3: TGTGCCAGCAGCTTCAAAATAAATGACAGAGAAGAGCCCCAGCATTTT. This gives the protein CASSFKINDREEPQHF.

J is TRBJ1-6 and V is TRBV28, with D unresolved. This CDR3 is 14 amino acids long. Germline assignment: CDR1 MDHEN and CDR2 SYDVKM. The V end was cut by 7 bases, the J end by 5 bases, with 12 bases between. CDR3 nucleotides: TGTGCCAGCATAGGAGGGTTCGATAATTCACCCCTCCACTTT. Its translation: CASIGGFDNSPLHF.

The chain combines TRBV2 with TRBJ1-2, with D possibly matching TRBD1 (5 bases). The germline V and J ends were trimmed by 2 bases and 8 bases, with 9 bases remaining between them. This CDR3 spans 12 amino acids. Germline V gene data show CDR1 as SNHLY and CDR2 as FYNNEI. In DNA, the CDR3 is TGTGCCAGCAGTGAACAGGGAAGGGGCTACACCTTC. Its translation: CASSEQGRGYTF.

The chain's CDR3 is CASSALVWYNYGYTF. For the CDR3, the DNA is TGTGCCAGCAGCGCGCTTGTGTGGTACAACTATGGCTACACCTTC. The V gene is TRBV6-2 or TRBV6-3, the J gene TRBJ1-2; D unresolved. From germline, CDR1 is MNHEY and CDR2 SVGEGT. Trimming stripped 6 bases from V and 2 bases from J, with 16 bases between. The CDR3 has 15 residues.

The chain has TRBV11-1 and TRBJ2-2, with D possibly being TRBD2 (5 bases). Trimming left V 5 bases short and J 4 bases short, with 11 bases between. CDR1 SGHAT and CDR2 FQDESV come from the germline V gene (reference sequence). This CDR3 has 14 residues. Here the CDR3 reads CASSKTGSTGELFF. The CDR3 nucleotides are TGTGCCAGCAGCAAAACGGGGTCCACCGGGGAGCTGTTTTTT. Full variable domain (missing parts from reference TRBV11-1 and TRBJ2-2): EAEVAQSPRYKITEKSQAVAFWCDPISGHATLYWYRQILGQGPELLVQFQDESVVDDSQLPKDRFSAERLKGVDSTLKIQPAELGDSAMYLCASSKTGSTGELFFGEGSRLTVL.

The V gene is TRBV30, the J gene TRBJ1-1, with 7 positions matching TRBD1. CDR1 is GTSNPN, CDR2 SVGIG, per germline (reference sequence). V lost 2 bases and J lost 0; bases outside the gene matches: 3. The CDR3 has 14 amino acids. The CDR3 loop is CAWSRGQLNTEAFF. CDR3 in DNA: TGTGCCTGGAGTAGGGGGCAGCTGAACACTGAAGCTTTCTTT.

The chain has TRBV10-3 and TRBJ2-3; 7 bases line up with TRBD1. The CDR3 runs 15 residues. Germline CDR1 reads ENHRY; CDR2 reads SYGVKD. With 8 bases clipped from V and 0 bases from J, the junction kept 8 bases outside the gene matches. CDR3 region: CAIGARQGSTDTQYF. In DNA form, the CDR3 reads TGTGCCATCGGCGCAAGACAGGGTAGCACAGATACGCAGTATTTT.

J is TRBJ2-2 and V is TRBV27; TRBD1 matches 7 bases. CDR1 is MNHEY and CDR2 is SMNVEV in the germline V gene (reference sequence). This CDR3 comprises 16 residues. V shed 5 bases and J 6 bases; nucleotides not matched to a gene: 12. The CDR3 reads CASSITTGPTSGELFF. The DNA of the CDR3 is TGTGCCAGCAGTATAACGACAGGGCCCACTTCCGGGGAGCTGTTTTTT.